This passage covers 18 T cell receptor beta chains from one sample sequenced in a study of cytomegalovirus exposure and HLA in healthy donors. The PCR had 60 Vbeta and 13 Jbeta primers. Some clones are missing from TCRdb's copy, which holds only in-frame ones; the method was immunoSEQ multiplex PCR. The sample yields around 160,000 clones, roughly 80% seen once. Sequenced: PBMCs. The source is a man aged 35-49 years in good health and CMV-seropositive.

The table lists this clone with a count of one. This chain uses TRBV14 with TRBJ2-2; TRBD2 might be the D (5 bases). V shed 4 bases and J shed 4 bases, with 16 bases lying between them. Germline-derived CDR1 and CDR2 are SGHDN and FVKESK. This CDR3 contains 16 residues. For the CDR3, the DNA is TGTGCCAGCAGCCTCTCGTCCAGGACTCCCACCGGGGAGCTGTTTTTT. Translation gives CASSLSSRTPTGELFF.

This chain joins TRBV27 and TRBJ1-1, with 11 nucleotides matching TRBD1. The CDR3 spans 16 residues. The germline CDR1 and CDR2 sequences are MNHEY and SMNVEV (reference sequence). V was pared by 8 bases and J by 6 bases, with 14 bases of the junction left unmatched. The DNA for the CDR3 is TGTGCCAGCCTCCTAGGGCCGGGACAGGGGGTTTCTGAAGCTTTCTTT. This translates into CASLLGPGQGVSEAFF.

This clone has more than one count but fewer than ten. The CDR3 region has the DNA TGTGCCAGCAGCCGCACGGGACTTATGTTCCACTTT. Protein: CASSRTGLMFHF. This sequence joins TRBV6-5 and TRBJ1-6; a weak D match, TRBD1 (5 bases). The CDR3 is 12 residues long. Trimming took 6 bases from V and 17 from J, leaving 17 bases between them. Germline assignment: CDR1 MNHEY and CDR2 SVGAGI.

The chain is built from TRBV28 and TRBJ2-1; 7 bases fit TRBD2. The CDR3 runs to 12 residues. The germline gives CDR1 MDHEN, CDR2 SYDVKM. V lost 6 bases, J lost 8 bases, and 4 bases stayed unmatched. CDR3 in amino acids: CASRGLVYEQFF. CDR3 DNA: TGTGCCAGCAGAGGACTAGTCTATGAGCAGTTCTTC.

This chain joins TRBV4-1 and TRBJ2-4; D uncertain. The V gene's germline CDR1 is MGHRA and CDR2 YSYEKL. This CDR3 has 17 amino acids. V was trimmed by 0 bases and J by 0 bases, leaving 12 bases between them. The DNA of the CDR3 is TGCGCCAGCAGCCAAGACAGCGATCCACTAGCCAAAAACATTCAGTACTTC. Its translation: CASSQDSDPLAKNIQYF.

This chain uses TRBV30 with TRBJ2-1; 9 nucleotides align to TRBD2. The V segment lost 1 base and the J segment 4 bases; nucleotides outside the gene matches: 8. From germline, CDR1 is GTSNPN and CDR2 SVGIG (reference sequence). This CDR3 has 16 residues. The CDR3 region is CAWSADLAGPYNEQFF. The CDR3 nucleotides read TGTGCCTGGAGTGCAGACCTAGCGGGGCCTTACAATGAGCAGTTCTTC.

This clone was seen a few times. CDR3 region: CASSLSIRVNYNEQFF. CDR3 coding DNA: TGTGCCAGTAGTCTGAGTATCCGGGTTAACTACAATGAGCAGTTCTTC. The V and J genes are TRBV19 and TRBJ2-1; no clear D. In germline, CDR1 is LNHDA, CDR2 SQIVND (reference sequence). The CDR3 sequence is 16 residues long. Trimming left V 5 bases short and J 3 bases short, with 17 bases between. Together with reference TRBV19 and TRBJ2-1, the CDR3 gives the full variable domain: DGGITQSPKYLFRKEGQNVTLSCEQNLNHDAMYWYRQDPGQGLRLIYYSQIVNDFQKGDIAEGYSVSREKKESFPLTVTSAQKNPTAFYLCASSLSIRVNYNEQFFGPGTRLTVL.

V gene TRBV18 combines with J gene TRBJ1-2, with unresolved D. V lost 3 bases and J 2 bases, leaving 7 bases between the germline ends. CDR1 and CDR2 (germline): KGHSH, LQKENI. This CDR3 comprises 13 residues. CDR3 nucleotides: TGTGCCAGCTCACCCGACACGAACTATGGCTACACCTTC. Translating it yields CASSPDTNYGYTF.

The chain uses TRBV7-8 and TRBJ2-7; D not certain. CDR3 length: 11 residues. V lost 5 bases, J lost 4 bases, and 6 bases lay in between. Germline V gene lookup returns CDR1 SGHVS and CDR2 FQNEAQ. CDR3 amino acids: CASSNQYEQYF. The CDR3 bases are TGTGCCAGCAGCAATCAATACGAGCAGTACTTC.

J is TRBJ1-1 and V is TRBV5-4; D gene uncertain. The CDR3 is 15 residues long. The V and J ends lost 2 bases and 3 bases respectively, with 14 bases between them. CDR1 and CDR2 (germline): SGHNT, YYREEE (reference sequence). Here the CDR3 reads CASSFIPAGDTEAFF. In DNA form, the CDR3 reads TGTGCCAGCAGCTTTATTCCGGCCGGAGACACTGAAGCTTTCTTT.

CDR3 amino acids: CASSRVGARYNEQFF. The DNA for the CDR3 is TGCGCCAGCAGCCGGGTGGGGGCTAGGTACAATGAGCAGTTCTTC. The chain combines TRBV5-1 with TRBJ2-1, with a weak D call TRBD1 (6 bases). Germline CDR1 and CDR2: SGHRS and YFSETQ. V was cut by 4 bases and J by 4 bases, with 15 bases left in between. CDR3 size: 15 residues.

This chain joins TRBV5-4 and TRBJ2-5; TRBD2 might be the D (6 bases). Near its end, the DNA agrees better with TRBJ2-7, so the J call may be wrong. Germline CDR1 reads SGHNT; CDR2 reads YYREEE (reference sequence). CDR3 length: 14 residues. CDR3: CASSLPPPGDEQYF. Written as DNA, the CDR3 is TGTGCCAGCAGCTTGCCGCCCCCGGGGGACGAGCAGTACTTC.

This clone was seen only a few times. J is TRBJ2-5 and V is TRBV7-9; 10 nucleotides line up with TRBD1. With V trimmed by 5 bases and J by 3 bases, 9 bases remained unmatched. The CDR3 has 16 residues. The germline CDR1 and CDR2 sequences are SEHNR and FQNEAQ (reference sequence). The CDR3 DNA sequence: TGTGCCAGCAGCGCAAGGACAGGGGGTTTTAAAGAGACCCAGTACTTC. It is translated as CASSARTGGFKETQYF.

V gene TRBV5-8 combines with J gene TRBJ2-3, with TRBD2 identical over 8 bases. The V segment lost 5 bases and the J segment 2 bases; nucleotides outside the gene matches: 10. Looked up from germline, CDR1 is SGHTS and CDR2 is YDEGEE. The CDR3 has 16 amino acids. DNA of the CDR3: TGTGCCAGCAGTCGAGGTAGCGGGGCATACACAGATACGCAGTATTTT. As protein: CASSRGSGAYTDTQYF.

The chain couples TRBV7-9 to TRBJ1-4, with D perhaps matching TRBD1 (6 bases). Trimming stripped 6 bases from V and 6 bases from J, with 17 bases between. Germline CDR1 SEHNR, CDR2 FQNEAQ (reference sequence). This CDR3 spans 15 amino acids. The CDR3 region has the DNA TGTGCCAGCAGGCGACCCGGGACATCGGATGAAAAACTGTTTTTT. Its translation is CASRRPGTSDEKLFF. The complete variable domain, with remaining parts taken from reference TRBV7-9 and TRBJ1-4, reads DTGVSQNPRHKITKRGQNVTFRCDPISEHNRLYWYRQTLGQGPEFLTYFQNEAQLEKSRLLSDRFSAERPKGSFSTLEIQRTEQGDSAMYLCASRRPGTSDEKLFFGSGTQLSVL.

V is TRBV10-3 and J is TRBJ1-2, with TRBD1 as a possible D gene (6 bases). Germline CDR1 ENHRY, CDR2 SYGVKD. The CDR3 covers 15 residues. V lost 5 bases and J lost 7, with 20 bases in between. The CDR3 reads CAISPVGGLGSGYTF. The CDR3 DNA reads as TGTGCCATCAGTCCGGTTGGGGGCCTGGGCAGTGGCTACACCTTC.

This chain connects TRBV27 to TRBJ1-2; possible D gene TRBD1, 5 bases. Germline-derived CDR1 and CDR2 are MNHEY and SMNVEV (reference sequence). The CDR3 spans 14 residues. Trimming pared 0 bases from V and 7 bases from J, leaving 12 bases between. DNA of the CDR3: TGTGCCAGCAGTTTATCGTCCAGGGTCTCTGGCTACACCTTC. It is translated as CASSLSSRVSGYTF.

This clone was seen more than once but under ten times. This chain joins TRBV6-1 and TRBJ2-1, with D maybe TRBD2 (5 bases). With 2 bases removed from V and 7 bases from J, the gap between germline ends came to 12 bases. CDR3 size: 14 residues. The germline V gene has CDR1 MNHNS and CDR2 SASEGT. The CDR3 here is CASSEIRGGNEQFF. In DNA form, the CDR3 reads TGTGCCAGCAGTGAAATTCGTGGCGGGAATGAGCAGTTCTTC.